This TCR beta chain was obtained from a study of blood T cell repertoires in COVID-19. This study enrolled people aged about 18 to 95 from 20 to 25 US geographic areas. Assay used: immunoSEQ multiplex PCR; TCRdb lists only in-frame clones, some missing. The sample carries about 270,000 clones, 75% to 90% recorded once. The source material was PBMCs or T cells enriched from blood (not recorded which). This receptor was obtained from a woman between 18 and 29 years old who had recovered from COVID-19.

CDR3: CASSRGFSYNEQFF. CDR3 DNA: TGTGCCAGCAGTAGGGGGTTCTCCTACAATGAGCAGTTCTTC. The V call is TRBV7-9, the J call TRBJ2-1, with D possibly TRBD1 on 6 matching bases. Trimming stripped 6 bases from V and 0 bases from J, with 9 bases between. Per germline, CDR1 SEHNR and CDR2 FQNEAQ (reference sequence). The length of the CDR3 is 14 residues.